This TCR beta chain was sequenced during a study of T-cell memory formation after mild COVID-19. Study-wide results and caveats: Contracting CD4+ clones lay largely in CM and EM, with CD8+ ones residing in EMRA.

About this clonotype: Its antigen is unknown.

TCRdb analysed the 5' RACE reads with MiXCR anew, one entry per CDR3 protein. The sample lists 110,000 to 150,000 distinct CDR3 sequences; under 30% were seen once. The CDR3 totals 14 residues. CDR1 SGHTS and CDR2 YDEGEE come from the germline V gene. The V gene lost 2 bases and the J gene lost 2 bases, with 11 bases spanning the gap. The receptor was isolated from an adult woman who had mild COVID-19 (a few samples of this study predate the infection). Cell type and time point are not known. Material for sequencing was PBMCs or a T cell subset sorted from them (not recorded which). The chain carries TRBV5-8 and TRBJ2-7; a possible D gene is TRBD1 (6 bases). The DNA of the CDR3 is TGTGCCAGCAGCTTTCTTACAGGGACCTACGAGCAGTACTTC. Residues: CASSFLTGTYEQYF.